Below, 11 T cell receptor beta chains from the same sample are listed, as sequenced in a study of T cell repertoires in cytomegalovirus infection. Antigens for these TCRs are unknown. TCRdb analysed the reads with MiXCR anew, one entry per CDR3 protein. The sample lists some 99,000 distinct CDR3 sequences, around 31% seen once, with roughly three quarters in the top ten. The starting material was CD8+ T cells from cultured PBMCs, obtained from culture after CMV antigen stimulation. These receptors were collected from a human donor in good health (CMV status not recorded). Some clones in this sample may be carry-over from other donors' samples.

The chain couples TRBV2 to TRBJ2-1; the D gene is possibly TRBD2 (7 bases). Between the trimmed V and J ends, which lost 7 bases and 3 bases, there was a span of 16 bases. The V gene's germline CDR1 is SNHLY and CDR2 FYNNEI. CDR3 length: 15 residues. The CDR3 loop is CASKEGDYYYNEQFF. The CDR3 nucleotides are TGTGCCAGCAAAGAGGGGGACTACTACTACAATGAGCAGTTCTTC.

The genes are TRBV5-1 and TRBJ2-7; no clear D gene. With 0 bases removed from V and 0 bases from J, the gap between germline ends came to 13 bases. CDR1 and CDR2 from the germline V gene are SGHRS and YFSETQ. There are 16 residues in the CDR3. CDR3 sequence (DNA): TGCGCCAGCAGCTTGGTTTTGCCGACTGACTCCTACGAGCAGTACTTC. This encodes CASSLVLPTDSYEQYF.

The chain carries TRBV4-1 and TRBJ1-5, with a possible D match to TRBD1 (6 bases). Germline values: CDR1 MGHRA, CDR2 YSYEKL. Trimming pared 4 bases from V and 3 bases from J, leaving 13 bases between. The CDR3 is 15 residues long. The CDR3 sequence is CASSPYRVDNQPQHF. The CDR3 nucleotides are TGCGCCAGCAGCCCGTACAGGGTTGACAATCAGCCCCAGCATTTT.

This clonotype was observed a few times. The CDR3 reads CASSAPVVNQETQYF. The CDR3 DNA sequence: TGTGCCAGCAGCGCCCCAGTGGTGAACCAAGAGACCCAGTACTTC. This rearrangement joins TRBV11-2 to TRBJ2-5, with D unclear. Trimming took off 5 bases at V and 0 bases at J, with 13 bases between the two ends. Germline V gives CDR1 SGHAT, CDR2 FQNNGV. This CDR3 is 15 amino acids long.

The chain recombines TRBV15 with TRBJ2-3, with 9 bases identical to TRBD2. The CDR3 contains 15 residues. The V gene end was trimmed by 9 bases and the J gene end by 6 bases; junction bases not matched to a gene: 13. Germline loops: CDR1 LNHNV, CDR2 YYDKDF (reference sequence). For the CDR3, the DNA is TGTGCCACGGGGTTGGAGCGGGGGGCGCTGGATACGCAGTATTTT. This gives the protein CATGLERGALDTQYF.

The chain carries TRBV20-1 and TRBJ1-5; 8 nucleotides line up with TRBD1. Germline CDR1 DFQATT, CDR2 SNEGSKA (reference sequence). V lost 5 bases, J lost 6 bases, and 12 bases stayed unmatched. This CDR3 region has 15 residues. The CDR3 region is CSAFSGQGRGQPQHF. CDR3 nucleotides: TGCAGTGCTTTTTCCGGACAGGGAAGGGGTCAGCCCCAGCATTTT.

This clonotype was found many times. In nucleotides, the CDR3 is TGTGCCAGCAGCCCCCAAGGACAGGCCGGTACCCAGTACTTC. Amino acids: CASSPQGQAGTQYF. The chain has TRBV7-9 and TRBJ2-5; 7 bases are a match to TRBD1. J lost 8 bases, V lost 5 bases, and 11 bases had no gene match. CDR1 SEHNR and CDR2 FQNEAQ come from the germline V gene (reference sequence). The CDR3 runs 14 residues.

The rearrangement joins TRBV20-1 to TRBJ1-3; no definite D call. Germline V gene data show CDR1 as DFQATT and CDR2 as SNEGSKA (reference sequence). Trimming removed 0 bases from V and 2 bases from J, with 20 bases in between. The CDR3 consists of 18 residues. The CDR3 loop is CSARDQWTQGGTGNTIYF. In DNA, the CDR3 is TGCAGTGCTAGAGATCAGTGGACTCAAGGAGGCACTGGAAACACCATATATTTT.

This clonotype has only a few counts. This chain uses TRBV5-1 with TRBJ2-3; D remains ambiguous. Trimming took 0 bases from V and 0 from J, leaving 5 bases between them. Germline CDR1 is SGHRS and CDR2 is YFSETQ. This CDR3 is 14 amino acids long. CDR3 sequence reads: CASSLGISTDTQYF. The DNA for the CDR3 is TGCGCCAGCAGCTTGGGAATCAGCACAGATACGCAGTATTTT.

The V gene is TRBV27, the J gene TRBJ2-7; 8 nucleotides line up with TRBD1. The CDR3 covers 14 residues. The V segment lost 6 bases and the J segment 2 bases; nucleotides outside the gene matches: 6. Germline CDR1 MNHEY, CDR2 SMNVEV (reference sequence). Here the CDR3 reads CASSLGTGPYEQYF. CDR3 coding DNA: TGTGCCAGCAGCCTCGGGACAGGCCCCTACGAGCAGTACTTC.

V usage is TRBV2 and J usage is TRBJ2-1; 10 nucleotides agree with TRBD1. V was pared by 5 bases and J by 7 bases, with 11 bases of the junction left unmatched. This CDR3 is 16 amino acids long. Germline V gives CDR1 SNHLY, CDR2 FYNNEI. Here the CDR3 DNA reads TGTGCCAGCAGTCGGACAGGGGGACAACTACGGAATGAGCAGTTCTTC. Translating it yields CASSRTGGQLRNEQFF.